The clone carrying this TCR beta chain was counted ten times or more. TCRdb reprocessed the 5' RACE reads with MiXCR, giving one entry per CDR3 protein. The table includes 65,000 to 85,000 distinct CDR3 sequences, around 10% detected once. These data originate in a study of early T cells in non-severe SARS-CoV-2 infection. With 2 bases clipped from V and 5 bases from J, the junction kept 4 bases outside the gene matches. The CDR3 length is 14 residues. Germline V lookup: CDR1 SGHTA, CDR2 FQGTGA. The specimen sequenced was whole blood. The chain recombines TRBV7-3 with TRBJ2-7; 9 positions match TRBD2. This TCR derives from an adult who was a healthcare worker with PCR-confirmed SARS-CoV-2 infection or an uninfected control (not recorded which). CDR3 loop: CASSLASGNHEQYF. As DNA, the CDR3 is TGTGCCAGCAGCTTAGCTAGCGGGAATCACGAGCAGTACTTC.